The text below deals with one T cell receptor (beta chain). The antigen this receptor binds is unknown. No per-base quality is available; no much larger clone lies one base away. The High Capacity cDNA Reverse Transcription Kit was used to reverse transcribe all of the isolated RNA, meaning that expressed TCRB transcripts were what got sequenced. Deep immunoSEQ sequencing was performed on naive, central memory and regulatory T cell samples, with an average of about 4 million total reads per sample. After sorted cells were lysed in RLT buffer, RNA was extracted with DNase-treated RNeasy Micro or Mini kits, with the choice depending on cell number. To prevent cross-contamination, each cell subset was processed individually, whereas patient and healthy donor samples were processed jointly. TCRB sequences were amplified from cDNA with the immunoSEQ multiplex PCR, producing 87-bp fragments spanning the CDR3 region. Sequencing of the amplicons was done on the Illumina HiSeq platform. The paper's data handling went like this. PCR bias was computationally corrected using synthetic template baselines, reads within Hamming distance 2 were collapsed, and singletons that could not be merged were discarded. Reads were aligned against IMGT so that V, D and J genes, CDR3 length and insertions or deletions at six rearrangement sites could be assigned. Within each subset, clonotype counts were normalized to sorted cell number, after which true diversity and Gini coefficients were computed with the tcR R package. The overlap coefficient, calculated on TCRB nucleotide sequences, was used to quantify repertoire sharing. TCRdb took this table from immuneACCESS and kept in-frame rearrangements with V and J called. Such tables lack part of the clones; where checked against another copy, unresolved V genes explain under half of the gap, and the rest is unexplained. The D gene and trimming were derived from the DNA, and the V and J assignments and clone size from that table. The sample table records about 150,000 clones; around 9% of these occur just once. Roughly 0.72% of the sample is held by the ten biggest clonotypes.

The sample belongs to a study of beta chain features in type 1 diabetes (dated by TCRdb to about 2018). As for the study more broadly: Mean age, gender distribution, total cell number and subset yield were not different between patients and healthy donors. Across all samples, fewer than 130 million sorted cells were examined, and cell number per subset correlated strongly with RNA yield. In the study, recently diagnosed type 1 diabetes patients and matched healthy donors were compared on the TCRB repertoires of their sorted circulating CD4+ T cell subsets. Whereas all 30 or so donors provided naive and central memory subsets, regulatory and stem cell-like memory subsets were isolated from just 8 patients and roughly 8 healthy donors. Study-wide conclusions, independent of this receptor: Shorter templates might be favored by PCR, yet because patient and control samples were amplified and corrected together, any such skew would affect both groups equally. HLA sub-analyses involved small numbers of individuals, so any influence of HLA type on TCRB rearrangement remained unresolved. Because cDNA rather than genomic DNA was sequenced, highly expressing activated cells could have been over-represented, although no difference in activation and CD3 levels was found between groups. Fewer insertions and more nucleotide deletions at VDJ recombination sites were observed in patients with type 1 diabetes, implying thymic rearrangement abnormalities. Naive, central memory and regulatory TCRB repertoires appeared more similar among patients than among healthy donors. In all four CD4+ subsets, TCRB CDR3 length was moderately but significantly shorter in type 1 diabetes patients.

A single peripheral blood draw of approximately 120 mL on average was collected from each donor into heparinised tubes. Using a panel that included CD45RO, CCR7, CD25, CD127, CD95 and CD27, naive, central memory, regulatory and stem cell-like memory CD4+ T cells were sorted on a BD FACSAria II. Every sorted population had a purity above 98%. PBMCs were isolated right away by Lymphoprep density gradient centrifugation and were stained directly, without culture. So that batch effects would be minimized, each experiment stained and sorted samples in pairs, pairing one healthy donor with one patient. The CDR3, cysteine through phenylalanine, is 15 amino acids long. The entry retains the CDR3 DNA only, 45 bases that are in frame from base 1. The germline V gene provides CDR1 SGHVS and CDR2 FQNEAQ. V loses 2 bases, J loses 2 bases, and the germline ends lie 12 bases apart.

In this chain, TRBV7-8 is recombined with TRBJ1-2; TRBD1 could be the D gene, as 5 bases match. Sequences were obtained from central memory CD4+ T cells from blood. The receptor's source is a woman under 40 with type 1 diabetes. The nucleotide sequence reads TGTGCCAGCAGCTTAAGCGGGGGGTCCAACTATGGCTACACCTTC. This encodes CASSLSGGSNYGYTF.